This TCR beta chain was identified during a study of shared T cell receptors in the human thymus. The data were produced by immunoSEQ multiplex PCR, yet TCRdb's version contains in-frame clones alone and is incomplete. The table records roughly 660,000 clones, 70% to 90% of them present only once. This sample was also put to use in a study of human thymus T cells. That work adds: Infants, healthy and Finnish, who were having corrective surgery for congenital heart defects served as donors.

The material sequenced was thymocytes. This clonotype originated in a boy less than two years old with a congenital heart defect.

The CDR3 loop is CASSPLDRDPSGEQYF. CDR3 bases: TGTGCCAGCTCACCACTGGACAGGGACCCCTCGGGCGAGCAGTACTTC. The chain has TRBV18 and TRBJ2-7; 8 positions match TRBD1. The germline V gene has CDR1 KGHSH and CDR2 LQKENI. Trimming took 1 base from V and 6 from J; bases not matched to a gene: 11. This CDR3 region has 16 residues. Full variable domain (remainder filled in from reference TRBV18 and TRBJ2-7): NAGVMQNPRHLVRRRGQEARLRCSPMKGHSHVYWYRQLPEEGLKFMVYLQKENIIDESGMPKERFSAEFPKEGPSILRIQQVVRGDSAAYFCASSPLDRDPSGEQYFGPGTRLTVT.